The T cell receptor beta chain under discussion was sequenced for a study of control samples from healthy donors and cancer patients. The junction had 4 bases not matched to a gene; V was cut back by 2 bases and J by 2 bases. The CDR3 loop spans 15 amino acids. Germline CDR1 and CDR2: SGHKS and YYEKEE (reference sequence). Produced via immunoSEQ multiplex PCR; TCRdb's table is partial and in-frame only. The sample contains some 140,000 clones, approximately 96% of which appear only once. The sample was blood. The clonotype comes from a man aged 35 to 55 in good health. The chain has TRBV5-5 and TRBJ2-5; 9 bases align to TRBD1. The CDR3 reads CASSFLGTGQETQYF. CDR3 nucleotide sequence: TGTGCCAGCAGCTTCCTCGGGACAGGGCAAGAGACCCAGTACTTC.